This T cell receptor (beta chain) was captured by sequencing in a study of T-cell reconstitution after alpha-beta-depleted transplantation in children. Germline V gene lookup returns CDR1 MNHEY and CDR2 SVGEGT. CDR3 length equals 18 residues. V shed 2 bases and J 0 bases; nucleotides not matched to a gene: 9. Concerning this clonotype: The target antigen is unknown.

The study's findings and limits: Elevated TCRbeta diversity at day 60 was traced, in some patients, to surviving recipient T cells and thymic progenitors. Newly generated T cells supplied most T-cell counts and diversity one year post-transplant. Alpha-beta T cells about two months after transplant reportedly derived from several hundred expanded graft clones.

This sample's TCRbeta library carried unique molecular identifier barcodes. TCRdb re-analysed the PCR reads in MiXCR, keeping a single row per CDR3 protein. The data contain 450,000 to 550,000 distinct CDR3 sequences, 9.5% to 12% of them seen just once; the ten biggest clones take up approximately 14%. This sequence originates from a female patient between 2 and 15 years old who had a stem cell transplant for aplastic anemia, so the T cells may come from the graft donor. This rearrangement joins TRBV6-2 or TRBV6-3 to TRBJ2-2; 7 bases are a match to TRBD1. This sample comprised PBMCs, mostly from graft donor cells, obtained 180 days after TCRalphabeta/CD19-depleted stem cell transplant. This CDR3 is CASSYDRVRRANTGELFF. The CDR3 DNA sequence: TGTGCCAGCAGTTACGACAGGGTCAGGCGCGCGAACACCGGGGAGCTGTTTTTT.